This TCR beta chain derives from a study of shared clonotypes between healthy human individuals. The CDR3 is made up of 15 amino acids. V was pared by 8 bases and J by 7 bases, with 21 bases between. CDR1 and CDR2 (germline): MNHNS, SASEGT. Clones were read by immunoSEQ multiplex PCR, and TCRdb kept only the in-frame ones, dropping some. The sample gives about 2 million clones, roughly 96% of which show up once; roughly 0.13% is in the top ten. J is TRBJ2-1 and V is TRBV6-1; D assignment may be TRBD1 or TRBD2 (5 bases each). The material sequenced was naive CD4+ T cells sorted from blood. Subset denoted: CD45RA+ positively selected. The receptor was derived from a young man in good health. CDR3 region: CASLFLGVGPNEQFF. The CDR3 DNA reads TGTGCCAGCCTATTCCTGGGGGTCGGACCAAATGAGCAGTTCTTC.